This is a list of T cell receptor beta chains from one sample in a study of siplizumab effects on memory and regulatory T cells. Data came from immunoSEQ multiplex PCR; TCRdb stores just in-frame clones and leaves some out. Among some 15,000 clones listed, about 47% were seen once. Their recognized antigens are unknown. The sample taken for sequencing was CFSE-low (dividing) CD4+ T cells sorted from an allogeneic mixed lymphocyte reaction. These receptor sequences come from a human donor in good health; the cells came from an allogeneic mixed lymphocyte reaction. Each CDR3 is given with its conserved first and last residue. The D gene is left open where the match is weak. Clone size is stated in some rows and not others, as once, few, many or a class when expanded.

>TRBV18|NA|NA|TRBJ1-1
CASSPGGWGTEAFF
TGTGCCAGCTCACCGGGGGGTTGGGGCACTGAAGCTTTCTTT
>TRBV21-1|NA|NA|TRBJ1-5
CASSKGSGLQPQHF
TGTGCCAGCAGCAAAGGCTCTGGGCTTCAGCCCCAGCATTTT
>TRBV5-6|once|NA|TRBJ2-5
CASSLGFLQETQYF
TGTGCCAGCAGCTTGGGGTTCCTCCAAGAGACCCAGTACTTC
>TRBV5-1|NA|TRBD2|TRBJ2-5
CASSWGPAGGLQETQYF
TGCGCCAGCAGCTGGGGGCCAGCGGGGGGGCTACAAGAGACCCAGTACTTC
>TRBV30|NA|NA|TRBJ2-3
CAWGVVETQYF
TGTGCCTGGGGGGTAGTAGAGACGCAGTATTTT
>TRBV7-3|medium-sized|NA|TRBJ2-3
CASSPLGQSTDTQYF
TGTGCCAGCAGCCCCCTCGGACAGAGCACAGATACGCAGTATTTT
>TRBV18|NA|TRBD1|TRBJ1-1
CASTRGQGNTEALF
TGTGCCAGTACGCGGGGACAGGGGAACACTGAAGCTCTCTTT
>TRBV7-9|NA|NA|TRBJ2-3
CASSLRESAVTDTQYF
TGTGCCAGCAGCTTAAGGGAGTCGGCAGTGACAGATACGCAGTATTTT
>TRBV7-2|NA|NA|TRBJ2-7
CASSAGSGPYEQYF
TGTGCCAGCTCGGCAGGTTCGGGACCCTACGAGCAGTACTTC
>TRBV23-1|NA|NA|TRBJ2-6
CATPRGGFSGANVLTF
TGCGCCACCCCGAGGGGGGGATTCTCTGGGGCCAACGTCCTGACTTTC
>TRBV5-1|once|NA|TRBJ1-1
CASSLAGGGREAFF
TGCGCCAGCAGCTTGGCCGGCGGGGGGCGGGAAGCTTTCTTT
>TRBV28|NA|NA|TRBJ1-5
CASRTPSVRPQHF
TGTGCCAGCAGGACCCCGAGCGTGCGGCCCCAGCATTTT
>TRBV7-9|once|TRBD1|TRBJ2-7
CASSSQGYEQYF
TGTGCCAGCAGCTCACAGGGGTACGAGCAGTACTTC
>TRBV25-1|NA|NA|TRBJ1-4
CANSGASRERLFF
TGTGCCAACAGTGGAGCCTCTCGGGAGAGACTGTTTTTT
>TRBV28|NA|NA|TRBJ1-1
CASSYGRVDTEAFF
TGTGCCAGCAGTTATGGGAGGGTGGACACTGAAGCTTTCTTT
>TRBV7-2|NA|TRBD2|TRBJ2-7
CASSFDSGSSYEQYF
TGTGCCAGCAGCTTTGATAGCGGGAGCTCCTACGAGCAGTACTTC
>TRBV15|few|TRBD1|TRBJ2-5
CAIASDRGRETQYF
TGTGCCATTGCGTCGGACAGGGGGCGAGAGACCCAGTACTTC
>TRBV4-2|NA|NA|TRBJ2-2
CASSHNRDTGELFF
TGTGCCAGCAGCCATAACAGGGACACCGGGGAGCTGTTTTTT